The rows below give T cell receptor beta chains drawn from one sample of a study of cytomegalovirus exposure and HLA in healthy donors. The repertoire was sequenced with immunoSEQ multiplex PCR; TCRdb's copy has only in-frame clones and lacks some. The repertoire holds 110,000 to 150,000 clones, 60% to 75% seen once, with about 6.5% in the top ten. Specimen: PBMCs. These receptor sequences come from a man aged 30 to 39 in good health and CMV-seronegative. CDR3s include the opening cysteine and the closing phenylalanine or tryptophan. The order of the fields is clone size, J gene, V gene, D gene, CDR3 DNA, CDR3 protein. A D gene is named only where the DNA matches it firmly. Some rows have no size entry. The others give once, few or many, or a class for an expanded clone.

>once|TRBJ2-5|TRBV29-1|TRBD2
TGCAGCGTTCTTGGAGGGCTAGCGGGAGAGACCCAGTACTTC
CSVLGGLAGETQYF
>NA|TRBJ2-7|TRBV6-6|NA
TGTGCCAGCAGTGACGACACAACCTACGAGCAGTACTTC
CASSDDTTYEQYF
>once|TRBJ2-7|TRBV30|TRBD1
TGTGCCTGGGTGGGGGACAGGGAAGAGGAGACTGATAACGAGCAGTACTTC
CAWVGDREEETDNEQYF
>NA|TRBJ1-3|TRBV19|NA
TGTGCCAGTAGTTCCTCGGGTGGAAACACCATATATTTT
CASSSSGGNTIYF
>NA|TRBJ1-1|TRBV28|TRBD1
TGTGCCAGCAGTTTACCTGGACAGGGAGGGATTGAAGCTTTCTTT
CASSLPGQGGIEAFF
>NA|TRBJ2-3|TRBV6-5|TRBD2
TGTGCCAGCAGTCCGGGACTAGCGGGCACAGATACGCAGTATTTT
CASSPGLAGTDTQYF
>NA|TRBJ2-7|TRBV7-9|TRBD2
TGTGCCAGCAGCCCGACTAGCGGGAGGGCCAGTAGGTACGAGCAGTACTTC
CASSPTSGRASRYEQYF
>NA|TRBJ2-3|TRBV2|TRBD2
TGTGCCAGCAGTCCTCTAGCGGAAGATACGCAGTATTTT
CASSPLAEDTQYF
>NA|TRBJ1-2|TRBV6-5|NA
TGTGCCAGCAGTTACGGGGGAGGCGATGGCTACACCTTC
CASSYGGGDGYTF
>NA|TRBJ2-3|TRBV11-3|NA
TGTGCCAGCAGCTTAGGAGCGTCCACAGATACGCAGTATTTT
CASSLGASTDTQYF
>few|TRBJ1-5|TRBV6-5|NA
TGTGCCAGCAGTTACGTGGGCTATAGCAATCAGCCCCAGCATTTT
CASSYVGYSNQPQHF